This paragraph reports one T cell receptor (beta chain). Its antigen is not known. This sample is drawn from a study of long-term antiretroviral therapy in people with HIV. The authors ran the immunoSEQ assay, v3.0, at survey level. Assay: immunoSEQ multiplex PCR; the TCRdb copy retains only in-frame clones and omits some. This table holds about 16,000 clones, roughly 80% found once. Study-wide points: ART adherence, viral resistance and therapy changes were not recorded.

The sample in question was unsorted PBMCs, obtained less than 1.3 years before starting antiretroviral therapy. The source of this sequence is a man aged 25-45 years with HIV.

The CDR3 region has the DNA TGTGCCAGCTCACCAGCGGGGGGGGTCGACACTGAAGCTTTCTTT. Residues: CASSPAGGVDTEAFF. This chain joins TRBV18 and TRBJ1-1; the D gene is possibly TRBD1 (5 bases). The V end was cut by 2 bases, the J end by 3 bases, with 13 bases between. Germline CDR1 and CDR2: KGHSH and LQKENI. The CDR3 extends over 15 amino acids.